One sample yielded the 21 T cell receptor beta chains listed below, sequenced in a study of memory CD4+ T cells and cytomegalovirus serostatus. TCRdb's table, derived via immunoSEQ multiplex PCR, lists solely in-frame clones and lacks some. The data contain 25,000 to 40,000 clones, about 80% of them seen just once; the ten biggest clones take up less than 0.8%. The sort gate was single viable CD3+CD4+CD8-CD45RO+ cells for memory CD4+ T cells. Sequencing was carried out using memory CD4+ T cells from blood. The receptor set was obtained from an adult in good health and CMV-seronegative. Some clones in this sample may be carry-over from other donors' samples.

This chain uses TRBV27 with TRBJ1-4; D is uncertain. The V and J ends lost 6 bases and 3 bases respectively, with 11 bases between them. The germline V gene encodes CDR1 MNHEY and CDR2 SMNVEV (reference sequence). This CDR3 spans 14 amino acids. CDR3 nucleotides: TGTGCCAGCAGCAGAAGGGAACCTAATGAAAAACTGTTTTTT. This sequence encodes CASSRREPNEKLFF.

V is TRBV4-3 and J is TRBJ2-1; 8 nucleotides line up with TRBD1. The ends lost 0 bases at V and 7 bases at J; junction bases unmatched: 8. Germline CDR1 and CDR2: LGHNA and YSLEER. This CDR3 region has 16 residues. The CDR3 bases are TGCGCCAGCAGCCAAGAATTTGCGCAGGGGGCAAATGAGCAGTTCTTC. Translation: CASSQEFAQGANEQFF.

A few counts support this clone. The rearrangement joins TRBV11-3 to TRBJ1-1; tentatively, D is TRBD1 (5 bases). Trimming removed 5 bases from V and 6 bases from J, with 13 bases in between. The CDR3 runs 13 residues. Germline CDR1 is SGHNT and CDR2 is YENEEA. This CDR3 is CASSAGGRAEAFF. The CDR3 DNA reads as TGTGCCAGCAGCGCTGGGGGTCGCGCTGAAGCTTTCTTT.

This clone was observed a handful of times. This chain links TRBV5-6 with TRBJ1-2; no reliable D call. Germline V gene data show CDR1 as SGHDT and CDR2 as YYEEEE. Trimming cost V 3 bases and J 7 bases, with 19 bases left between them. The CDR3 runs to 15 residues. The CDR3 sequence is CASSYTGSGGGGYTF. DNA for the CDR3: TGTGCCAGCAGCTACACGGGGAGTGGAGGTGGTGGCTACACCTTC.

The chain employs TRBV18 and TRBJ2-5; either TRBD1 or TRBD2 may fit D (6 bases each). This CDR3 comprises 15 residues. V dropped 6 bases and J dropped 0 bases, with 14 bases sitting between them. The germline CDR1 and CDR2 sequences are KGHSH and LQKENI. CDR3 region: CASSKGGRYQETQYF. The CDR3 DNA sequence: TGTGCCAGCTCGAAGGGGGGCCGGTACCAAGAGACCCAGTACTTC.

V is TRBV5-4 and J is TRBJ1-2; D uncertain. The CDR3 covers 13 residues. In germline, CDR1 is SGHNT, CDR2 YYREEE (reference sequence). The ends were cut back, 4 bases at V and 2 bases at J, with 9 bases in the middle. This CDR3 reads CASSDVQNYGYTF. CDR3 DNA: TGTGCCAGCAGCGATGTACAGAACTATGGCTACACCTTC. The variable domain in full, with the rest retrieved from reference TRBV5-4 and TRBJ1-2, is ETGVTQSPTHLIKTRGQQVTLRCSSQSGHNTVSWYQQALGQGPQFIFQYYREEENGRGNFPPRFSGLQFPNYSSELNVNALELDDSALYLCASSDVQNYGYTFGSGTRLTVV.

This clone was counted once. The genes are TRBV5-6 and TRBJ2-3; no firm D call. There are 15 residues in the CDR3. In germline, CDR1 is SGHDT, CDR2 YYEEEE. V dropped 3 bases and J dropped 1 base, with 12 bases sitting between them. The CDR3, as DNA: TGTGCCAGCAGCTGGGTGGGTCCTGGCACAGATACGCAGTATTTT. Its translation is CASSWVGPGTDTQYF.

This clone was seen once. This chain joins TRBV5-1 and TRBJ2-1; TRBD2 matches at 8 bases. CDR1 is SGHRS, CDR2 YFSETQ, per germline. CDR3 length equals 16 residues. V shed 3 bases, J shed 6 bases, and the junction held 11 bases outside the gene matches. The CDR3 is CASSSGGTGNFNEQFF. DNA of the CDR3: TGCGCCAGCAGCTCGGGGGGGACGGGCAATTTCAATGAGCAGTTCTTC.

This chain joins TRBV29-1 and TRBJ2-5; D gene unclear. Trimming cost V 4 bases and J 4 bases, with 16 bases left between them. The CDR3 has 14 amino acids. Per germline, CDR1 SQVTM and CDR2 ANQGSEA. For the CDR3, the DNA is TGCAGCGTTGGGGGAAAGGCCAAAATAGAGACCCAGTACTTC. This encodes CSVGGKAKIETQYF.

The chain recombines TRBV19 with TRBJ1-3; 7 bases are shared with TRBD1. Germline CDR1 and CDR2: LNHDA and SQIVND (reference sequence). V dropped 4 bases and J dropped 4; count of bases not matched to a gene: 10. The CDR3 runs to 16 residues. The CDR3 is CASSTGRQGIGNTIYF. The CDR3 region has the DNA TGTGCCAGTAGTACCGGACGACAGGGAATCGGAAACACCATATATTTT.

This chain uses TRBV5-1 with TRBJ2-3; D is unresolved. The germline V gene encodes CDR1 SGHRS and CDR2 YFSETQ. V shed 0 bases and J shed 2 bases, with 10 bases lying between them. CDR3 length equals 15 residues. The CDR3 coding sequence is TGCGCCAGCAGCTTGGAGGGTAGCCACACAGATACGCAGTATTTT. This gives the protein CASSLEGSHTDTQYF.

This chain links TRBV27 with TRBJ1-2; 8 nucleotides match TRBD1. Germline trimming cut 10 bases from V and 3 bases from J; bases unmatched to any gene: 4. The CDR3 runs to 12 residues. Germline CDR1 and CDR2: MNHEY and SMNVEV (reference sequence). The CDR3 protein is CATRQGHYGYTF. The CDR3 nucleotides read TGTGCCACCCGACAGGGGCACTATGGCTACACCTTC.

The chain combines TRBV5-6 with TRBJ1-2; D possibly corresponds to TRBD1 (6 bases). Germline V gene data show CDR1 as SGHDT and CDR2 as YYEEEE. V was clipped by 5 bases and J by 7 bases, with 9 bases between them. This CDR3 spans 11 amino acids. CDR3 residues: CASRRDTGYTF. The CDR3 DNA reads TGTGCCAGCAGGCGGGACACTGGCTACACCTTC.

This clone appeared a few times. This sequence joins TRBV5-1 and TRBJ2-2, with TRBD2 matching over 10 bases. The ends lost 1 base at V and 5 bases at J; junction bases unmatched: 5. Per the germline V gene, CDR1 is SGHRS and CDR2 is YFSETQ. This CDR3 contains 16 residues. CDR3 nucleotides: TGCGCCAGCAGCTTGTCACTAGCGGGGTATACCGGGGAGCTGTTTTTT. Translated, it gives CASSLSLAGYTGELFF.

This clone was observed a handful of times. This chain joins TRBV18 and TRBJ1-1; D gene ambiguous. The length of the CDR3 is 16 residues. V dropped 3 bases and J dropped 4 bases, with 18 bases sitting between them. The V gene's germline CDR1 is KGHSH and CDR2 LQKENI. For the CDR3, the DNA is TGTGCCAGCTCACCCAACCCGCCGAGGTCGGGCACTGAAGCTTTCTTT. It yields the protein CASSPNPPRSGTEAFF. Full variable domain (remainder filled in from reference TRBV18 and TRBJ1-1): NAGVMQNPRHLVRRRGQEARLRCSPMKGHSHVYWYRQLPEEGLKFMVYLQKENIIDESGMPKERFSAEFPKEGPSILRIQQVVRGDSAAYFCASSPNPPRSGTEAFFGQGTRLTVV.

V is TRBV7-2 and J is TRBJ2-4; TRBD1 might be the D (6 bases). In germline, CDR1 is SGHTA, CDR2 FQGNSA. Trimming removed 1 base at V and 3 bases at J, with 10 bases between. CDR3 size: 15 residues. This CDR3 reads CASSLVLGGKNIQYF. The CDR3 bases are TGTGCCAGCAGCTTAGTTTTAGGGGGCAAAAACATTCAGTACTTC. The full variable domain, in which reference TRBV7-2 and TRBJ2-4 provide the parts outside the CDR3, is GAGVSQSPSNKVTEKGKDVELRCDPISGHTALYWYRQSLGQGLEFLIYFQGNSAPDKSGLPSDRFSAERTGGSVSTLTIQRTQQEDSAVYLCASSLVLGGKNIQYFGAGTRLSVL.

V usage is TRBV28 and J usage is TRBJ1-4; D remains unclear. The CDR3 consists of 16 residues. Germline assignment: CDR1 MDHEN and CDR2 SYDVKM. The V gene lost 6 bases and the J gene lost 0 bases, with 14 bases spanning the gap. CDR3 in amino acids: CASSLDAGATNEKLFF. The CDR3 DNA is TGTGCCAGCAGCCTGGACGCGGGTGCAACTAATGAAAAACTGTTTTTT. Using reference TRBV28 and TRBJ1-4 for the parts outside the CDR3, the full variable domain is DVKVTQSSRYLVKRTGEKVFLECVQDMDHENMFWYRQDPGLGLRLIYFSYDVKMKEKGDIPEGYSVSREKKERFSLILESASTNQTSMYLCASSLDAGATNEKLFFGSGTQLSVL.

The chain joins TRBV2 to TRBJ2-3; the match to TRBD2 covers 12 bases. The CDR3 totals 16 residues. V was pared by 8 bases and J by 2 bases, with 8 bases of the junction left unmatched. Germline V gene data show CDR1 as SNHLY and CDR2 as FYNNEI. As DNA, the CDR3 is TGTGCCAGCTCGGGACTAGCGGGTTATAACACAGATACGCAGTATTTT. Amino acids: CASSGLAGYNTDTQYF.

This chain joins TRBV4-1 and TRBJ2-2; TRBD2 agrees at 8 bases. The trim removed 0 bases at V and 6 bases at J, leaving 9 bases unmatched. The CDR3 covers 17 residues. From germline, CDR1 is MGHRA and CDR2 YSYEKL. CDR3 in DNA: TGCGCCAGCAGCCAAGAGCCGGGGACTAGAAATCCCGGGGAGCTGTTTTTT. This translates into CASSQEPGTRNPGELFF.

The V gene is TRBV30, the J gene TRBJ1-2; D is unclear. Trimming shortened V by 0 bases and J by 0 bases, and 17 bases separated the two germline ends. Germline-derived CDR1 and CDR2 are GTSNPN and SVGIG (reference sequence). The CDR3 spans 17 residues. Here the CDR3 DNA reads TGTGCCTGGAGTGTATTAGCCAGCCTTCGAGCTAACTATGGCTACACCTTC. Amino acid sequence: CAWSVLASLRANYGYTF.

The rearrangement joins TRBV5-1 to TRBJ2-2, with 7 positions matching TRBD2. The CDR3 runs 15 residues. Germline loops: CDR1 SGHRS, CDR2 YFSETQ. V shed 5 bases, J shed 3 bases, and the junction held 7 bases outside the gene matches. The CDR3 here is CASRYGLVDTGELFF. DNA for the CDR3: TGCGCCAGCAGGTACGGACTAGTGGACACCGGGGAGCTGTTTTTT.